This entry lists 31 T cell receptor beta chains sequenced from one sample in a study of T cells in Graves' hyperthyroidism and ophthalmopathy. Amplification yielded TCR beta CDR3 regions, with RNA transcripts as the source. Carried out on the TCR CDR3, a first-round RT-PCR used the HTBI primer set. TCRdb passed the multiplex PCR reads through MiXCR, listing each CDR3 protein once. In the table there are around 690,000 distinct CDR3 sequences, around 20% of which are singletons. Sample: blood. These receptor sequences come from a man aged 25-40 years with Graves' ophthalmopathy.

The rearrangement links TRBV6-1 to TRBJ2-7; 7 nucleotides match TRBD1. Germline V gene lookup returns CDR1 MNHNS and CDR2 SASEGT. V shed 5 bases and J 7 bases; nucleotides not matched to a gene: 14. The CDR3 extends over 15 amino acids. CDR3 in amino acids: CASSKYRGASHEQYF. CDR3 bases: TGTGCCAGCAGTAAGTACAGGGGCGCATCGCATGAGCAGTACTTC.

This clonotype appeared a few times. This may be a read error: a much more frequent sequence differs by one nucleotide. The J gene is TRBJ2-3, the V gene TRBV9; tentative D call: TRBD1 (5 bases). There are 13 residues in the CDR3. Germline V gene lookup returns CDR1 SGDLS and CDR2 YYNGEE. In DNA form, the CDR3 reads TGTGCCAGCAGCGTAGCAGGGTCAGATACGCGGTATTTT. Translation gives CASSVAGSDTRYF.

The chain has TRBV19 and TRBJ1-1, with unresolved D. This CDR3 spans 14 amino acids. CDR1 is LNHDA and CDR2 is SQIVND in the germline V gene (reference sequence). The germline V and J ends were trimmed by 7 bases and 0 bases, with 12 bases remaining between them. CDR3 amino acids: CASIPEKLNTEAFF. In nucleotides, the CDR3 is TGTGCCAGTATCCCCGAGAAACTGAACACTGAAGCTTTCTTT.

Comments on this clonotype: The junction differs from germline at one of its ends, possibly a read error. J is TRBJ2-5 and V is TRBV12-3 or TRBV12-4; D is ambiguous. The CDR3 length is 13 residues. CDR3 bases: TGTGCCAGCAGCCCTCCGTACCAAGAGACCCGGTACTTC. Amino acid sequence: CASSPPYQETRYF.

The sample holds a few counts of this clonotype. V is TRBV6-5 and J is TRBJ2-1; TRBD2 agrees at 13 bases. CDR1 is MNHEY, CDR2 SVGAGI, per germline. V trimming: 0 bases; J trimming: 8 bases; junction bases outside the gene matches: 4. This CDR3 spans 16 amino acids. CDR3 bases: TGTGCCAGCAGTTACTCGTGGACTAGCGGGAGAGATGAGCAGTTCTTC. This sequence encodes CASSYSWTSGRDEQFF.

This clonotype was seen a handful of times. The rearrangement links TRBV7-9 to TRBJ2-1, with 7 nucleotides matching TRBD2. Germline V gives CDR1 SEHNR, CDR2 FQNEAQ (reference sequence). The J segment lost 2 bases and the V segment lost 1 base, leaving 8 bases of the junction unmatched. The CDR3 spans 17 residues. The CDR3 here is CASSLELVGGPYNEQFF. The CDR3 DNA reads TGTGCCAGCAGCTTAGAATTGGTGGGAGGGCCCTACAATGAGCAGTTCTTC.

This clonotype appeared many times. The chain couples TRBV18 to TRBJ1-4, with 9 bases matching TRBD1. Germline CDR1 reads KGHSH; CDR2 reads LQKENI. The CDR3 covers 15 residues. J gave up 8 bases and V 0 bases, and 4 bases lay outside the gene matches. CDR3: CASSPPGQGREKLFF. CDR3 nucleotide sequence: TGTGCCAGCTCACCACCGGGACAGGGTCGGGAAAAACTGTTTTTT.

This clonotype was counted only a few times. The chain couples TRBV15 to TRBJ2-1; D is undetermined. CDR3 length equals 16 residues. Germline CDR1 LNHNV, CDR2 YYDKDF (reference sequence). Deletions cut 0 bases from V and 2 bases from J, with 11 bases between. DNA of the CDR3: TGTGCCACCAGCAGAGATGTCGCTGCCCCCTACAATGAGCAGTTCTTC. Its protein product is CATSRDVAAPYNEQFF. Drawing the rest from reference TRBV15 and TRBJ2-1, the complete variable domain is DAMVIQNPRYQVTQFGKPVTLSCSQTLNHNVMYWYQQKSSQAPKLLFHYYDKDFNNEADTPDNFQSRRPNTSFCFLDIRSPGLGDTAMYLCATSRDVAAPYNEQFFGPGTRLTVL.

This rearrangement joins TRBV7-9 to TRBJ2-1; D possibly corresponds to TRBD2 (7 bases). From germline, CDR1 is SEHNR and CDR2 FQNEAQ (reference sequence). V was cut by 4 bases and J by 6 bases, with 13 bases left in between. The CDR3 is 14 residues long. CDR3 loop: CASSYSGGGNEQFF. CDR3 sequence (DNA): TGTGCCAGCAGCTATTCGGGGGGCGGCAATGAGCAGTTCTTC.

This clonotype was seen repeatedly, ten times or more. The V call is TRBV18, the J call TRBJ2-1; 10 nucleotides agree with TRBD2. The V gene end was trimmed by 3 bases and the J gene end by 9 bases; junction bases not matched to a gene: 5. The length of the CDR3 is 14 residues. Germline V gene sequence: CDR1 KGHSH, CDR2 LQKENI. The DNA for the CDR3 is TGTGCCAGCTCACCGGCTAGCGGGAGAAGTGAGCAGTTCTTC. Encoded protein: CASSPASGRSEQFF.

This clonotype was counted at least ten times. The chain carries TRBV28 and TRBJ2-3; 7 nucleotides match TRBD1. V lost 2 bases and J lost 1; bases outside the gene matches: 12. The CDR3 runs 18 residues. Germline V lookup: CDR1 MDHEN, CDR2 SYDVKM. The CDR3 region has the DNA TGTGCCAGCAGTTTAGGGGGCAGCAGGGGGTACGGCACAGATACGCAGTATTTT. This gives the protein CASSLGGSRGYGTDTQYF.

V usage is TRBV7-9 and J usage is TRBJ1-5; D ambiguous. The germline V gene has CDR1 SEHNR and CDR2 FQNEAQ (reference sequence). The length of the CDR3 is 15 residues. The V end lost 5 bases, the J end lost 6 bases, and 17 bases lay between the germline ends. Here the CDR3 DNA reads TGTGCCAGCAGCCTAGGATTCCGGGAAAGTCAGCCCCAGCATTTT. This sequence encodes CASSLGFRESQPQHF.

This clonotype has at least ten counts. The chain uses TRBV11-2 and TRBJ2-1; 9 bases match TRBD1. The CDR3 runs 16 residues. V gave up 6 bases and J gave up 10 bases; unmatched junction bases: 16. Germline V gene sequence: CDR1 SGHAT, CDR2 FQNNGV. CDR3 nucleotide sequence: TGTGCCAGCAGTTTCAAACCGGGACAGGGCAGAACCGAGCAGTTCTTC. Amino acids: CASSFKPGQGRTEQFF.

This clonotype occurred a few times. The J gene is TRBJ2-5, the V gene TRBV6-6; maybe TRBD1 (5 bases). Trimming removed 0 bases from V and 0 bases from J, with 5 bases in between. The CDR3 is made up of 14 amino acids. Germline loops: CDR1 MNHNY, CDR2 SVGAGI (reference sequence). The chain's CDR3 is CASSYSTDQETQYF. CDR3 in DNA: TGTGCCAGCAGTTACTCGACAGACCAAGAGACCCAGTACTTC.

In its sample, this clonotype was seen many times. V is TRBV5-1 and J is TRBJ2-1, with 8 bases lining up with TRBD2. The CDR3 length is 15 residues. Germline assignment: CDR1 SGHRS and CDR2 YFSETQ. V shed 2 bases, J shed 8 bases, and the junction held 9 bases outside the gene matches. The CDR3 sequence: CASSFASGSGYEQFF. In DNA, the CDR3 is TGCGCCAGCAGCTTTGCAAGCGGGAGTGGCTATGAGCAGTTCTTC.

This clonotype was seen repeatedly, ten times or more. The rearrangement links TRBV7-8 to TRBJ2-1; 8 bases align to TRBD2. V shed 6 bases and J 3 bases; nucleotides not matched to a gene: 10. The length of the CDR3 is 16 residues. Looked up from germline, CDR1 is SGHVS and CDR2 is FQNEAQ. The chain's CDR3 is CASRGEGLDIYNEQFF. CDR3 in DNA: TGTGCCAGCAGGGGGGAGGGACTAGACATCTACAATGAGCAGTTCTTC. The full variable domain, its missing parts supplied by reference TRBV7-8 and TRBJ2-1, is GAGVSQSPRYKVAKRGQDVALRCDPISGHVSLFWYQQALGQGPEFLTYFQNEAQLDKSGLPSDRFFAERPEGSVSTLKIQRTQQEDSAVYLCASRGEGLDIYNEQFFGPGTRLTVL.

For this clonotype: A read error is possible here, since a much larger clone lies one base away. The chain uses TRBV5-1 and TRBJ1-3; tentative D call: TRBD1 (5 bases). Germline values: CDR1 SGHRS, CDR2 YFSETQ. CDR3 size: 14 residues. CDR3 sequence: CVSSAGDSGNTIYF. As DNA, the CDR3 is TGCGTCAGCAGCGCCGGAGACAGCGGAAACACCATATATTTT.

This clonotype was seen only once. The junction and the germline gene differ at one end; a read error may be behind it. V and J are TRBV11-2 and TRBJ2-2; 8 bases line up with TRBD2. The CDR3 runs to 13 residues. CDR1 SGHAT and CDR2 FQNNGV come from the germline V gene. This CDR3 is CASSRTSPGELLF. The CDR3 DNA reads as TGTGCCAGCAGCAGGACTAGCCCCGGGGAGCTGCTTTTT.

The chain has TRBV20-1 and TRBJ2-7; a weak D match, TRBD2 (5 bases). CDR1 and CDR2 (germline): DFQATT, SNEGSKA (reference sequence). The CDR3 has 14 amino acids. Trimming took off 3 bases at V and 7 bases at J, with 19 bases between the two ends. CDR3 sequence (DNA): TGCAGTGCTAGGAGGGTTGCGGTTACGTGGGAGCAGTACTTC. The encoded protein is CSARRVAVTWEQYF.

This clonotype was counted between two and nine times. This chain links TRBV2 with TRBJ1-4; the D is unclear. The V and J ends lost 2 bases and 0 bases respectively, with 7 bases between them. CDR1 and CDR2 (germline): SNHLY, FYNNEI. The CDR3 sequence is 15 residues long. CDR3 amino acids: CASSELVTTNEKLFF. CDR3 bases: TGTGCCAGCAGTGAACTAGTAACAACTAATGAAAAACTGTTTTTT.

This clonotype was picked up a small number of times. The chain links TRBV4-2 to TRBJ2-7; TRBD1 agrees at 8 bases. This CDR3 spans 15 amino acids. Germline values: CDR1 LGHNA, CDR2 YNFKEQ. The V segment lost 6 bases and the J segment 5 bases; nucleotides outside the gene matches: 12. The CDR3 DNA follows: TGTGCCAGCAGTCTCAGGGGGCGCGATGTCGACGAGCAGTACTTC. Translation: CASSLRGRDVDEQYF.

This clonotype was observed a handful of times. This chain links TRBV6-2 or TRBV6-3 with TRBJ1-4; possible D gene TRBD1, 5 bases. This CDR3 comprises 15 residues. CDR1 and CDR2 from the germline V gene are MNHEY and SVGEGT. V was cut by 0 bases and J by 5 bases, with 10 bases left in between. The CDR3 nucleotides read TGTGCCAGCAGTTACTCGGCAGGGCTAAATGAAAAACTGTTTTTT. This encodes CASSYSAGLNEKLFF.

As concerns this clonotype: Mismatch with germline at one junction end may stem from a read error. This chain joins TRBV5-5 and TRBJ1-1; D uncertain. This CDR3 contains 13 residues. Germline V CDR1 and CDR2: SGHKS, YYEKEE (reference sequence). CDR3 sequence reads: CAGSTNLDSEAFF. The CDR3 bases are TGTGCCGGCAGCACTAACTTAGACTCTGAAGCTTTCTTT.

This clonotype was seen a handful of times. The CDR3 sequence is CASSLRTAVRGSYEQYF. DNA of the CDR3: TGTGCCAGCAGCTTACGGACCGCGGTGCGAGGCTCCTACGAGCAGTACTTC. The chain joins TRBV7-2 to TRBJ2-7; D not certain. This CDR3 is built from 17 residues. Per the germline V gene, CDR1 is SGHTA and CDR2 is FQGNSA. The ends were cut back, 2 bases at V and 0 bases at J, with 17 bases in the middle.

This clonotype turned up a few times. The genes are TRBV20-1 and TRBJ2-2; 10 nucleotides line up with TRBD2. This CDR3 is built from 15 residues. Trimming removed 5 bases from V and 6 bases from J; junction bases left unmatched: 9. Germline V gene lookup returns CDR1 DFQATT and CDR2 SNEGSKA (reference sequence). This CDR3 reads CSARPSGRSSGELFF. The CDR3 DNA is TGCAGTGCTCGTCCTAGCGGGAGATCCTCCGGGGAGCTGTTTTTT.

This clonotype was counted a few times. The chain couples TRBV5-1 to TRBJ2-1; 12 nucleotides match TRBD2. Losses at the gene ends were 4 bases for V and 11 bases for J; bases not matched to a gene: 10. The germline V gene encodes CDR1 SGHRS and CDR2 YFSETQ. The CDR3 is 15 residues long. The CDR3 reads CASSPRTSGASQQFF. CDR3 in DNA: TGCGCCAGCAGCCCTAGGACTAGCGGGGCGTCTCAGCAGTTCTTC.

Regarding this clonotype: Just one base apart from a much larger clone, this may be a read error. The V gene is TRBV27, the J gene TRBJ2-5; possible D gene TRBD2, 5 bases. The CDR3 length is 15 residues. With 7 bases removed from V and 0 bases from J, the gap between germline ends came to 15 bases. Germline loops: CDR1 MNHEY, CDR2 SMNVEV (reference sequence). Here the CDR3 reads CASTERAAYQETQYF. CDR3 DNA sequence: TGTGCCAGCACCGAGAGAGCGGCGTACCAAGAGACCCAGTACTTC.

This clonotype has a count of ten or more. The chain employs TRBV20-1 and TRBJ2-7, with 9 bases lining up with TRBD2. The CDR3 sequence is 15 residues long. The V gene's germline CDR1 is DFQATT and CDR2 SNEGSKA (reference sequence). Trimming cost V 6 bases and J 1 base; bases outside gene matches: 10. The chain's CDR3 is CSAQSLLAGSYEQYF. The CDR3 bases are TGCAGTGCCCAGAGCCTTCTAGCGGGATCCTACGAGCAGTACTTC.

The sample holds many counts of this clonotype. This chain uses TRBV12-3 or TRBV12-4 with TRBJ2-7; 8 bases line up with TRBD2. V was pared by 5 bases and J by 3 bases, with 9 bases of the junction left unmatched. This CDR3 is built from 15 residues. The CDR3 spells CASSLGSGAYYEQYF. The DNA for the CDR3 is TGTGCCAGCAGTCTCGGTAGCGGGGCCTACTACGAGCAGTACTTC.

CDR3 loop: CASSQLAGDPSSYNEQFF. The CDR3 DNA reads as TGTGCCAGCAGCCAACTAGCGGGAGACCCAAGCTCCTACAATGAGCAGTTCTTC. V is TRBV14 and J is TRBJ2-1; 10 bases line up with TRBD2. The CDR3 loop spans 18 amino acids. V shed 2 bases, J shed 0 bases, and the junction held 7 bases outside the gene matches. The germline V gene has CDR1 SGHDN and CDR2 FVKESK.

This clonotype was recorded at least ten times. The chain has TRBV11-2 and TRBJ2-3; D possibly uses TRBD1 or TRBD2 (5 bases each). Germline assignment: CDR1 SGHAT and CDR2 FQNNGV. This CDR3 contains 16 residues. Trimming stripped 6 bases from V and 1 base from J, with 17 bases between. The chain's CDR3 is CASRPTRVGGTDTQYF. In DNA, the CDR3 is TGTGCCAGCAGGCCCACGAGGGTGGGGGGCACAGATACGCAGTATTTT. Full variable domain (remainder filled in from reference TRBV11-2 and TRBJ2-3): EAGVAQSPRYKIIEKRQSVAFWCNPISGHATLYWYQQILGQGPKLLIQFQNNGVVDDSQLPKDRFSAERLKGVDSTLKIQPAKLEDSAVYLCASRPTRVGGTDTQYFGPGTRLTVL.